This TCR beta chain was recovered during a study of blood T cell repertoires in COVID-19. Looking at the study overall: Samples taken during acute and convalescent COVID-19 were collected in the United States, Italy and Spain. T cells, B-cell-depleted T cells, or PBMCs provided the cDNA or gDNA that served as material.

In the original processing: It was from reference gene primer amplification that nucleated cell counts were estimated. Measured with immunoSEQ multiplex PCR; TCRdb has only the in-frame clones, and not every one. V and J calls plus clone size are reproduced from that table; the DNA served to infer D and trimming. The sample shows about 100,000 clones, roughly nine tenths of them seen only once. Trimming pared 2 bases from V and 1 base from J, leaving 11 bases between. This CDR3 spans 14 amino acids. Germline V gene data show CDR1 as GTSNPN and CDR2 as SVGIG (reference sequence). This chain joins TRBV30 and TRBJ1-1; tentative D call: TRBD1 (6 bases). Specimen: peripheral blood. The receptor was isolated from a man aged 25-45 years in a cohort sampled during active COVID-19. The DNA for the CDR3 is TGTGCCTGGAGTCCTGGACAGACGAACACTGAAGCTTTCTTT. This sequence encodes CAWSPGQTNTEAFF.